A single sample gave rise to the 5 T cell receptor beta chains below, sequenced in a study of breast tumors, draining lymph nodes, adjacent tissues. Samples came from axillary lymph nodes draining the breast cancer. In TCRdb, the multiplex PCR reads were re-called with MiXCR into one record per CDR3 protein. Of roughly 260,000 distinct CDR3 sequences in the sample, roughly 30% were seen once. The sequencing sample was made of axillary lymph node tissue. These receptors came from a female donor with breast cancer. Some clones in this sample may be carry-over from other donors' samples.

The chain carries TRBV12-3 or TRBV12-4 and TRBJ2-7, with 8 bases that match TRBD2. Trimming at V came to 3 bases and at J to 6 bases, leaving 1 base not matched to a gene. The CDR3 contains 12 residues. The CDR3 protein is CASSFGGGEQYF. The CDR3 region has the DNA TGTGCCAGCAGTTTCGGGGGGGGCGAGCAGTACTTC.

The chain links TRBV12-3 or TRBV12-4 to TRBJ2-1; 13 bases align to TRBD2. This CDR3 has 19 amino acids. The J segment lost 3 bases and the V segment lost 3 bases, leaving 11 bases of the junction unmatched. CDR3 amino acids: CASSFWDRGTSGNYNEQFF. The DNA for the CDR3 is TGTGCCAGCAGTTTTTGGGACAGGGGGACTAGCGGGAACTACAATGAGCAGTTCTTC.

This clonotype was counted between two and nine times. The V and J genes are TRBV19 and TRBJ1-1; 7 positions match TRBD1. The CDR3 consists of 11 residues. Unmatched junction bases numbered 4, after V lost 9 bases and J lost 6 bases. CDR1 is LNHDA, CDR2 SQIVND, per germline (reference sequence). Written as DNA, the CDR3 is TGTGCCAGCAGGGGGTCGTCTGAAGCTTTCTTT. Translation gives CASRGSSEAFF.

This clonotype was found many times. The chain has TRBV9 and TRBJ2-3; TRBD1 or TRBD2 may be the D gene (5 bases each). Germline V gene sequence: CDR1 SGDLS, CDR2 YYNGEE. The length of the CDR3 is 15 residues. Trimming stripped 2 bases from V and 2 bases from J, with 12 bases between. The CDR3 bases are TGTGCCAGCAGCGTGGGACCGCGACCCACAGATACGCAGTATTTT. Its protein is CASSVGPRPTDTQYF.

About this clonotype: This may be a read error: a much more frequent sequence differs by one nucleotide. The chain couples TRBV6-5 to TRBJ1-5; possible D gene TRBD1, 6 bases. The germline V gene has CDR1 MNHEY and CDR2 SVGAGI. The CDR3 runs 13 residues. V lost 5 bases and J lost 5, with 10 bases in between. The CDR3 reads CASSRGADQPQHF. DNA of the CDR3: TGTGCCAGCAGTCGGGGGGCGGATCAGCCCCAGCATTTT.